The present entry profiles one T cell receptor (beta chain) with its context. What it binds is unknown. The DNA ends 3 residues before the CDR3 does, and the rest of the CDR3 is filled in from the germline J gene. Prevalent HPV16 infections were excluded; only incident single HPV16 infections included. Libraries were prepared by immunoSEQ multiplex PCR; TCRdb keeps only in-frame clonotypes and omits some of them. In total, the table holds 35,000 to 45,000 clones. This specimen belongs to a study of T cells in women clearing cervical HPV infection. Study background: Case blood was drawn a median about 23 weeks after lesion detection.

The study's findings and limits: TRBV6-7 abundance was lower in cases than controls (around 0.11% versus 0.15%). Richness differences could reflect unmeasured T-cell content per sample.

From germline, CDR1 is DFQATT and CDR2 SNEGSKA (reference sequence). The CDR3 sequence is 14 residues long. V lost 6 bases, J lost 8 bases, and 20 bases lay in between. The chain is built from TRBV20-1 and TRBJ1-5; possible D gene TRBD1, 5 bases. The receptor was derived from a woman between 18 and 75 years old with a cervical HPV16 infection that either progressed to CIN3+ or cleared (not recorded which). Sequencing was done on a sample of blood buffy coat. The sequenced part of the CDR3 DNA is TGCAGTGCCCGGGGGGGACTCTCGGGTGAGCCC. It yields the protein CSARGGLSGEP. The CDR3 in its entirety is CSARGGLSGEPQHF.